Described below is a single TCR beta chain sequence and its context. The antigen remains unidentified. The CDR3 loop spans 15 amino acids. V was pared by 7 bases and J by 3 bases, with 9 bases of the junction left unmatched. Germline CDR1 reads MDHEN; CDR2 reads SYDVKM. This sample was taken from a study of hypomethylating agent response in myelodysplastic syndrome. Overall study context: Responders were about 6 patients with complete response or hematologic improvement; five were non-responders. Broader study findings: Non-responders showed more contracted clonotypes post-treatment, while responders showed more novel ones. Only approximately ten patients were analyzed in this small cohort.

Two replicates of around 200 ng each gave 400 ng DNA per sample, survey resolution. The protocol was immunoSEQ multiplex PCR, while the TCRdb copy is restricted to in-frame clones and leaves out a portion. The table records 4,500 or so clones, 82% of them present only once. This sequence joins TRBV28 and TRBJ1-5; 7 bases agree with TRBD1. The sequence came from a human donor with myelodysplastic syndrome. This material consisted of bone marrow, taken before or after starting hypomethylating agent treatment for myelodysplastic syndrome (not recorded which). The CDR3 DNA follows: TGTGCCAGCAAGCTTGGAGGGACAGACAATCAGCCCCAGCATTTT. Amino acid sequence: CASKLGGTDNQPQHF.